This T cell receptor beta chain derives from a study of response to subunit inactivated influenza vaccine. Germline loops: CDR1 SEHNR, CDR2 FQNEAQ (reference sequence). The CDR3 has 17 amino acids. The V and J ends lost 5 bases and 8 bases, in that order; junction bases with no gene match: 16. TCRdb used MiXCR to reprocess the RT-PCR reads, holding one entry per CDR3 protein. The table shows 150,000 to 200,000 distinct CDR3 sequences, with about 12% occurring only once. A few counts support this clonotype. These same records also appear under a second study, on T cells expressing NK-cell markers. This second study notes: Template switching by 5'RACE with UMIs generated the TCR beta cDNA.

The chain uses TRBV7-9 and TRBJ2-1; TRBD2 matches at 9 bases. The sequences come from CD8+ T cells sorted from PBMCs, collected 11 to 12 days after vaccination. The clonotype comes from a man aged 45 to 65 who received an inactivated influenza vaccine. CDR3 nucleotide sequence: TGTGCCAGCAGCCCGCCGATAGCGGGAGTTTTTGCGGATGAGCAGTTCTTC. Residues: CASSPPIAGVFADEQFF.